These T cell receptor beta chains were read from a single sample in a study of blood T cell repertoires in COVID-19. Assay used: immunoSEQ multiplex PCR; TCRdb lists only in-frame clones, some missing. In the table there are hundreds of thousands of clones, 80% to 90% of which are singletons. The sample taken for sequencing was PBMCs or T cells enriched from blood (not recorded which). The receptors shown here come from a man under 40 who had recovered from COVID-19. Each CDR3 is given with its conserved first and last residue.

V	J	length	CDR3
TRBV10-2	TRBJ1-2	13	CASSDTGDYGYTF
TRBV18	TRBJ1-1	14	CASSLNREFSEAFF
TRBV6-1	TRBJ1-2	15	CASSESRRYLYGYTF
TRBV7-6	TRBJ2-7	13	CASSQASRYEQYF
TRBV7-6	TRBJ2-3	15	CASSAPSGSGDTQYF
TRBV2	TRBJ1-2	14	CASSPGQGFYGYTF
TRBV5-6	TRBJ2-2	15	CASSLDRGYTGELFF
TRBV7-9	TRBJ1-2	14	CASSLVSRVVGYTF
TRBV18	TRBJ2-3	16	CASSPGLAASTDTQYF
TRBV5-1	TRBJ1-1	14	CASSSDSGNTEAFF
TRBV28	TRBJ2-1	13	CASRASGYNEQFF
TRBV5-1	TRBJ2-7	14	CASSPPGSSYEQYF
TRBV28	TRBJ2-1	15	CASSLIAGGPNEQFF
TRBV5-4	TRBJ2-7	14	CASSPRGSSYEQYF
TRBV7-8	TRBJ2-2	17	CASSLVLRGAGTGELFF
TRBV18	TRBJ2-1	16	CASSPPAGSSYNEQFF
TRBV5-8	TRBJ2-1	13	CATRRDFHNEQFF
TRBV29-1	TRBJ1-5	21	CSVACKPPGQGDMNSNQPQHF
TRBV19	TRBJ1-1	15	CASSGLGGMNTEAFF
TRBV19	TRBJ1-2	14	CASTSKGQGYGYTF
TRBV10-1	TRBJ2-1	18	CASSESLRYNRSYNEQFF
TRBV7-9	TRBJ2-5	14	CASSFSESAETQYF
TRBV5-1	TRBJ1-4	17	CASSYSSMGAQGEKLFF
TRBV7-9	TRBJ2-3	15	CASPAGLAGTDTQYF
TRBV3-1/TRBV3-2	TRBJ1-4	13	CASRPPGGEKLFF
TRBV27	TRBJ1-2	18	CASSLSIPDRGSNYGYTF
TRBV15	TRBJ2-1	15	CATSRAGGSYNEQFF
TRBV27	TRBJ2-4	14	CASSGEGGGNIQYF
TRBV6-5	TRBJ2-7	13	CASSGTSGYEQYF
TRBV6-4	TRBJ2-7	13	CASDLQGKYEQYF
TRBV4-1	TRBJ2-7	15	CASSQSGTGSYEQYF
TRBV27	TRBJ1-5	14	CASSATGGHQPQHF
TRBV6-5	TRBJ2-3	14	CASKQGYSTDTQYF
TRBV19	TRBJ1-6	15	CASRVGDRGNSPLHF
TRBV12-5	TRBJ2-7	13	CATGTSGNYEQYF
TRBV28	TRBJ2-1	17	CASSLGILAPIYNEQFF
TRBV5-6	TRBJ2-2	15	CASSWSGGDTGELFF
TRBV3-1/TRBV3-2	TRBJ1-6	15	CASSPDFLGNSPLHF
TRBV20-1	TRBJ2-7	18	CSASIHSGLAGVYYEQYF
TRBV5-1	TRBJ2-5	15	CASSLGTGYQETQYF
TRBV28	TRBJ2-7	14	CASSRTPLSYEQYF
TRBV6-5	TRBJ2-7	11	CASSYLYEQYF
TRBV7-2	TRBJ1-3	13	CASSLEPRNTIYF
TRBV28	TRBJ2-1	14	CASSAGTGGGEQFF
TRBV5-1	TRBJ2-2	15	CASSLMRFNTGELFF
TRBV7-9	TRBJ1-1	12	CASSRMRTEAFF
TRBV5-8	TRBJ2-7	18	CASRVDWREARSSYEQYF
TRBV7-9	TRBJ1-4	13	CASAGVRGEKLFF
TRBV19	TRBJ2-1	15	CASSNQGLSYNEQFF
TRBV7-2	TRBJ2-7	15	CASSLSFAGGVEQYF
TRBV4-1	TRBJ2-7	15	CASSFTGTSDYEQYF
TRBV9	TRBJ2-3	14	CASSGLAGADTQYF
TRBV5-1	TRBJ1-3	17	CASSPGREALPGNTIYF
TRBV6-5	TRBJ2-1	15	CASSKQGAFNNEQFF
TRBV4-1	TRBJ2-7	13	CASSQKGSYEQYF
TRBV9	TRBJ2-3	18	CASSSGQGTRFRGDTQYF
TRBV3-1/TRBV3-2	TRBJ2-7	13	CASSQGQIYEQYF